This T cell receptor beta chain was recorded in a study of siplizumab effects on memory and regulatory T cells. The CDR3 has 15 amino acids. V dropped 1 base and J dropped 4; count of bases not matched to a gene: 2. Germline V CDR1 and CDR2: MNHNS, SASEGT. Assay used: immunoSEQ multiplex PCR; TCRdb lists only in-frame clones, some missing. The sample lists 70,000 to 100,000 clones; 80% to 95% were seen once. The sequencing sample was made of CD8+ T cells sorted from blood. The V call is TRBV6-1, the J call TRBJ2-7; 12 bases are a match to TRBD2. The source is a human donor in good health. CDR3 sequence: CASSEGTSGAYEQYF. The CDR3 DNA is TGTGCCAGCAGTGAAGGGACTAGCGGGGCTTACGAGCAGTACTTC.